There are many counts of the clone carrying this TCR beta chain. These data are taken from a study of CD8 T cells in ankylosing spondylitis. The CDR3 has 15 amino acids. The germline CDR1 and CDR2 sequences are KGHSH and LQKENI. V lost 1 base, J lost 7 bases, and 14 bases lay in between. One entry per CDR3 protein results from TCRdb running MiXCR on the 5' RACE reads. The sample records fewer than 350,000 distinct CDR3 sequences, 9.5% to 13% being singletons. Sequenced sample: blood, either unsorted or a sorted T cell fraction (not recorded which). The chain uses TRBV18 and TRBJ2-1, with a tentative D call TRBD2 (6 bases). The clonotype originates from a female donor with ankylosing spondylitis or in good health (not recorded which). CDR3: CASSPRVADGNEQFF. As DNA, the CDR3 is TGTGCCAGCTCACCACGAGTAGCGGATGGGAATGAGCAGTTCTTC.